This T cell receptor (beta chain) is drawn from a study of T-cell reconstitution after alpha-beta-depleted transplantation in children. This CDR3 region has 15 residues. The germline V gene has CDR1 DFQATT and CDR2 SNEGSKA (reference sequence). With 1 base clipped from V and 7 bases from J, the junction kept 8 bases outside the gene matches. This clonotype has ten or more counts. Preparation of the TCRbeta library was carried out with unique molecular identifiers. TCRdb re-called the PCR reads with MiXCR, one entry per CDR3 protein. The sample carries around 200,000 distinct CDR3 sequences, 9.5% to 13% recorded once.

The chain couples TRBV20-1 to TRBJ2-1; TRBD2 agrees at 9 bases. The source is a child younger than two with acute myeloid leukemia, due to receive a stem cell transplant. Material: PBMCs, obtained before TCRalphabeta/CD19-depleted stem cell transplant. The CDR3 DNA is TGCAGTGCTAGAGTAGCGGGAGTCGGTTGGAATGAGCAGTTCTTC. Translated, it gives CSARVAGVGWNEQFF.